The 19 T cell receptor beta chains below come from one sample, sequenced in a study of shared clonotypes between healthy human individuals. Generated by immunoSEQ multiplex PCR, the TCRdb table keeps only in-frame clones and is missing some. The sample shows about 96,000 clones, roughly 50% of them seen only once. The sequenced sample was PBMCs. The receptors come from a woman aged 40 to 49 in good health. Some clones in this sample may be carry-over from other donors' samples.

The rearrangement uses TRBV6-6 and TRBJ2-7; D is unresolved. The CDR3 spans 12 residues. Germline-derived CDR1 and CDR2 are MNHNY and SVGAGI (reference sequence). Trimming pared 0 bases from V and 5 bases from J, leaving 5 bases between. Here the CDR3 reads CASSYSSNEQYF. The DNA for the CDR3 is TGTGCCAGCAGTTACTCGTCGAACGAGCAGTACTTC.

In the case of this clone: This sample includes further DNA sequences coding for the same CDR3. This chain's CDR3 is CSVLVETQYF. Here the CDR3 DNA reads TGCAGCGTTTTAGTAGAGACCCAGTACTTC. The chain carries TRBV29-1 and TRBJ2-5; D remains unclear. The CDR3 extends over 10 amino acids. Trimming pared 5 bases from V and 4 bases from J, leaving 5 bases between. CDR1 SQVTM and CDR2 ANQGSEA come from the germline V gene.

Remarks on this clone: This likely came from a read error, as a far larger clone is one base away. The same CDR3 can be traced to other DNA sequences in this sample. V and J are TRBV4-1 and TRBJ2-7; no clear D gene. From germline, CDR1 is MGHRA and CDR2 YSYEKL. This CDR3 comprises 16 residues. The V and J ends lost 3 bases and 1 base respectively, with 16 bases between them. The CDR3 sequence: CASSQRPDGSSYEQYF. CDR3 DNA: TGCGCCAGCAGCCAGAGACCGGACGGCAGTTCCTACGAGCAGTACTTC.

There are many counts of this clone. V and J are TRBV5-4 and TRBJ1-2, with unresolved D. The V gene's germline CDR1 is SGHNT and CDR2 YYREEE (reference sequence). V was cut by 4 bases and J by 8 bases, with 18 bases left in between. The CDR3 loop spans 14 amino acids. CDR3 sequence (DNA): TGTGCCAGCAGCCCCCGTCCGGTGGGTGTAGGCTACACCTTC. It codes for CASSPRPVGVGYTF.

This clone turned up a few times. The chain is built from TRBV7-9 and TRBJ2-7, with no clear D. Germline CDR1 reads SEHNR; CDR2 reads FQNEAQ (reference sequence). Trimming stripped 2 bases from V and 2 bases from J, with 7 bases between. This CDR3 has 13 residues. The CDR3 DNA sequence: TGTGCCAGCAGCTTAAGGATCCCCTACGAGCAGTACTTC. This encodes CASSLRIPYEQYF.

The V and J genes are TRBV11-3 and TRBJ2-2; 7 positions agree with TRBD2. The J segment lost 0 bases and the V segment lost 3 bases, leaving 4 bases of the junction unmatched. The CDR3 sequence is 16 residues long. Per germline, CDR1 SGHNT and CDR2 YENEEA. The CDR3 nucleotides are TGTGCCAGCAGCTTTACGGGGGGAACGAACACCGGGGAGCTGTTTTTT. As protein: CASSFTGGTNTGELFF.

There are a few counts of this clone. The chain joins TRBV4-2 to TRBJ2-1, with 7 bases identical to TRBD1. The germline V gene has CDR1 LGHNA and CDR2 YNFKEQ. CDR3 length: 12 amino acids. Losses at the gene ends were 3 bases for V and 13 bases for J; bases not matched to a gene: 6. The CDR3 DNA reads as TGTGCCAGCAGCCATGGTGGGACAGTTCAGTTCTTC. Amino acid sequence: CASSHGGTVQFF.

Ten or more counts support this clone. The V gene is TRBV27, the J gene TRBJ2-7; D not resolved. Germline CDR1 MNHEY, CDR2 SMNVEV (reference sequence). The CDR3 loop spans 11 amino acids. V was pared by 6 bases and J by 5 bases, with 8 bases between. The DNA of the CDR3 is TGTGCCAGCAGGTTCTGGGACGAGCAGTACTTC. Its translation: CASRFWDEQYF.

This clone was counted between two and nine times. The chain is built from TRBV28 and TRBJ2-7, with 7 bases identical to TRBD1. V lost 3 bases and J lost 4; bases outside the gene matches: 6. This CDR3 spans 14 amino acids. Looked up from germline, CDR1 is MDHEN and CDR2 is SYDVKM. This chain's CDR3 is CASSFRQGWYEQYF. The CDR3 DNA follows: TGTGCCAGCAGTTTCCGACAGGGTTGGTACGAGCAGTACTTC.

This clone was seen once. The chain recombines TRBV6-4 with TRBJ2-3; weak D call: TRBD2 (6 bases). Trimming shortened V by 0 bases and J by 1 base, and 8 bases separated the two germline ends. There are 15 residues in the CDR3. The germline gives CDR1 MRHNA, CDR2 SNTAGT. The CDR3: CASSDSRGGTDTQYF. CDR3 bases: TGTGCCAGCAGTGACTCGCGGGGCGGCACAGATACGCAGTATTTT.

In this sample, this clone turned up many times. This sequence joins TRBV2 and TRBJ2-7; D remains ambiguous. CDR3 length equals 12 residues. Germline loops: CDR1 SNHLY, CDR2 FYNNEI. V gave up 6 bases and J gave up 7 bases, with 13 bases separating them. CDR3 DNA: TGTGCCAGCAGCCGATCCCACGGGGAGCAGTACTTC. Translating gives CASSRSHGEQYF. Combining the CDR3 with reference TRBV2 and TRBJ2-7 gives the whole variable domain EPEVTQTPSHQVTQMGQEVILRCVPISNHLYFYWYRQILGQKVEFLVSFYNNEISEKSEIFDDQFSVERPDGSNFTLKIRSTKLEDSAMYFCASSRSHGEQYFGPGTRLTVT.

This clone was detected ten times or more. This chain joins TRBV19 and TRBJ1-5, with D perhaps TRBD1 (6 bases). V was shortened by 6 bases and J by 4 bases, with 10 bases between the two germline ends. This CDR3 spans 13 amino acids. Germline assignment: CDR1 LNHDA and CDR2 SQIVND (reference sequence). CDR3 sequence (DNA): TGTGCCAGTAGCTTACAGGGTAATCAGCCCCAGCATTTT. Its protein product is CASSLQGNQPQHF.

The gene calls are TRBV5-1 and TRBJ2-4; D is undetermined. The CDR3 loop spans 14 amino acids. V was pared by 4 bases and J by 3 bases, with 11 bases between. CDR1 is SGHRS and CDR2 is YFSETQ in the germline V gene. The CDR3 nucleotides are TGCGCCAGCAGCCACACATCCGTCAAAAACATTCAGTACTTC. Its protein is CASSHTSVKNIQYF.

The chain carries TRBV5-1 and TRBJ2-3; D assignment may be TRBD1 or TRBD2 (5 bases each). Trimming cost V 0 bases and J 7 bases, with 9 bases left between them. The CDR3 spans 13 residues. Germline CDR1 is SGHRS and CDR2 is YFSETQ. The CDR3 DNA reads TGCGCCAGCAGCTTGGACAGGAGGTATACGCAGTATTTT. This sequence encodes CASSLDRRYTQYF.

Comments on this clone: Since a far larger clone is one base different, this is likely a read error. Other DNA sequences in this sample translate to the same CDR3. The genes are TRBV30 and TRBJ2-4; 12 bases line up with TRBD1. This CDR3 comprises 15 residues. Per germline, CDR1 GTSNPN and CDR2 SVGIG (reference sequence). In DNA, the CDR3 is TGTGCCTGGACCATTGGGACAGGGGGCAGGGACATTCAGTACTTT. This sequence encodes CAWTIGTGGRDIQYF.

This clone was seen a single time. The rearrangement uses TRBV4-3 and TRBJ2-1; D not resolved. The CDR3 extends over 15 amino acids. Trimming took 1 base from V and 0 from J, leaving 7 bases between them. The V gene's germline CDR1 is LGHNA and CDR2 YSLEER. CDR3 in amino acids: CASSQGPSSYNEQFF. As DNA, the CDR3 is TGCGCCAGCAGCCAAGGGCCCTCCTCCTACAATGAGCAGTTCTTC.

The genes are TRBV6-1 and TRBJ2-3; D unresolved. The V end was cut by 0 bases, the J end by 0 bases, with 7 bases between. The CDR3 is made up of 15 amino acids. Germline V gene lookup returns CDR1 MNHNS and CDR2 SASEGT. CDR3 sequence reads: CASSEAAGSTDTQYF. DNA for the CDR3: TGTGCCAGCAGTGAAGCCGCTGGGAGCACAGATACGCAGTATTTT.

V gene TRBV4-3 combines with J gene TRBJ2-7, with 13 bases aligning to TRBD2. J lost 5 bases, V lost 0 bases, and 4 bases had no gene match. Germline CDR1 and CDR2: LGHNA and YSLEER. There are 16 residues in the CDR3. DNA of the CDR3: TGCGCCAGCAGCCAAGATCGAACTAGCGGGAGGGACGAGCAGTACTTC. Translation gives CASSQDRTSGRDEQYF.

The rearrangement uses TRBV29-1 and TRBJ1-2, with D possibly TRBD1 on 6 matching bases. Per germline, CDR1 SQVTM and CDR2 ANQGSEA. Trimming stripped 5 bases from V and 3 bases from J, with 13 bases between. The CDR3 extends over 13 amino acids. CDR3 amino acids: CSVYSGGYYGYTF. CDR3 sequence (DNA): TGCAGCGTTTATTCTGGGGGCTACTATGGCTACACCTTC.